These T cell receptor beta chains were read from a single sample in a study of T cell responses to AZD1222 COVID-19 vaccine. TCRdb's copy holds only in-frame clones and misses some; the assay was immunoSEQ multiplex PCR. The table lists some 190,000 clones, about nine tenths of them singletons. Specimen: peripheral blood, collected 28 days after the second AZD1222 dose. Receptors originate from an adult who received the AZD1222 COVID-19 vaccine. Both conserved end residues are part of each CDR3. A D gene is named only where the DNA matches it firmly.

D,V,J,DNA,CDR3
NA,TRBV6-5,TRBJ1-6,TGTGCCAGCAGCCTTACCCGACAGAATAATTCACCCCTCCACTTT,CASSLTRQNNSPLHF
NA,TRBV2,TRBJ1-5,TGTGCCAGCCGGACCTCGACAGCGAATAATCAGCCCCAGCATTTT,CASRTSTANNQPQHF
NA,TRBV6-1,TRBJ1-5,TGTGCCAGCAGTGAAGGTACGACAGGTCACAATCAGCCCCAGCATTTT,CASSEGTTGHNQPQHF
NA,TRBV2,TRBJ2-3,TGTGCCAGCAGTCTTCTAGCTCTAGGGGATACGCAGTATTTT,CASSLLALGDTQYF
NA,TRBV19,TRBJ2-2,TGTGCCAGCTCAGAAGGTGGAGGGACCGGGGAGCTGTTTTTT,CASSEGGGTGELFF
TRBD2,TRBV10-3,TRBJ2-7,TGTGCCATCAGTGGGACTAGCGGGACCTTAGTCTACGAGCAGTACTTC,CAISGTSGTLVYEQYF
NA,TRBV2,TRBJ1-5,TGTGCCAGCAGTCAGGGACCCGGCAATCAGCCCCAGCATTTT,CASSQGPGNQPQHF
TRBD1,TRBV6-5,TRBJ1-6,TGTGCCAGCAGACGGGACAGGGACCATAATTCACCCCTCCACTTT,CASRRDRDHNSPLHF
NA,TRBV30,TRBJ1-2,TGTGCCTGGAGTTCGAACCGGGCAGAAGGTGGCTACACCTTC,CAWSSNRAEGGYTF
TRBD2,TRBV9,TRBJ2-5,TGTGCCAGCAGCCCATCCCGACTAGCGGTAAAAGAGACCCAGTACTTC,CASSPSRLAVKETQYF
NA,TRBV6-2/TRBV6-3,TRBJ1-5,TGTGCCAGCACCCCTGGGGCAGGCAATCAGCCCCAGCATTTT,CASTPGAGNQPQHF
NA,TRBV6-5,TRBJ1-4,TGTGCCAGCAGCCTCACGGGAGCTTTTAATGAAAAACTGTTTTTT,CASSLTGAFNEKLFF
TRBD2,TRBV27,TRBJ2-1,TGTGCCAGCAGTTATACTCGAACTAGCGGGAAACACTACAATGAGCAGTTCTTC,CASSYTRTSGKHYNEQFF